This T cell receptor (beta chain) was found in a study of cytomegalovirus exposure and HLA in healthy donors. Study at large: There were 88 million or so unique TCRs (from HLA-typed donors) in an early data release.

Primers: 60 Vbeta forward and 13 Jbeta reverse. Data came from immunoSEQ multiplex PCR; TCRdb stores just in-frame clones and leaves some out. The table lists approximately 65,000 clones, approximately 64% of them singletons. This clone was detected only a few times. Its antigen is currently unknown. Whole-study results and caveats: As was reported, the classifier diagnosed cytomegalovirus status with high specificity and sensitivity.

The CDR3 loop spans 14 amino acids. Germline V gene data show CDR1 as MNHEY and CDR2 as SMNVEV (reference sequence). The V and J ends lost 4 bases and 4 bases, in that order; junction bases with no gene match: 5. Sequencing used PBMCs. The chain combines TRBV27 with TRBJ1-2; 8 nucleotides line up with TRBD1. This receptor was taken from a man in his forties in good health and CMV-seropositive. The CDR3 spells CASSSGQGSYGYTF. For the CDR3, the DNA is TGTGCCAGCAGTTCCGGACAGGGTAGCTATGGCTACACCTTC.